This paragraph reports one T cell receptor (beta chain). These data come from a study of OX40 agonist ivuxolimab in advanced cancers. Some clones are missing from TCRdb's copy, which holds only in-frame ones; the method was immunoSEQ multiplex PCR. Of 55,000 to 80,000 clones listed, 75% to 90% were seen once; the top ten hold approximately 1.3%. The sample consisted of CD4+ or CD8+ T cells sorted from blood, taken in a trial of the OX40 agonist ivuxolimab. This clonotype originated in an adult with an advanced solid tumor such as melanoma, head and neck, liver or kidney cancer.

CDR3 in amino acids: CASSGGRGRSEQYF. The CDR3 bases are TGTGCCAGCAGTGGGGGCAGGGGGCGTAGCGAGCAGTACTTC. The chain is built from TRBV2 and TRBJ2-7, with 8 bases identical to TRBD1. The CDR3 has 14 residues. The V gene end was trimmed by 4 bases and the J gene end by 6 bases; junction bases not matched to a gene: 8. Germline V gene lookup returns CDR1 SNHLY and CDR2 FYNNEI.